The T cell receptor beta chain under discussion was sequenced for a study of T-cell reconstitution after alpha-beta-depleted transplantation in children. General study findings and limits: T cells produced anew were the main source of T-cell counts and diversity one year after transplant. The study traced high day-60 TCRbeta diversity in some patients to surviving recipient T cells and thymic progenitors. Approximately two months post-transplant, alpha-beta T cells reportedly originated from several hundred expanded graft clones.

Germline assignment: CDR1 DFQATT and CDR2 SNEGSKA (reference sequence). J gave up 4 bases and V 3 bases, and 11 bases lay outside the gene matches. This CDR3 is 16 amino acids long. Using unique molecular identifiers, the investigators prepared the TCRbeta library. Using its own MiXCR run on the PCR reads, TCRdb lists one record per CDR3 protein. The data show hundreds of thousands of distinct CDR3 sequences, approximately 14% seen once. This clonotype came up many times. Its target is unknown. The receptor comes from a girl aged 2 to 10 with congenital amegakaryocytic thrombocytopenia, due to receive a stem cell transplant. The chain links TRBV20-1 to TRBJ2-1; 8 bases are a match to TRBD2. The specimen comprised PBMCs, sampled before TCRalphabeta/CD19-depleted stem cell transplant. CDR3 bases: TGCAGTGCTAGTGGGGGAGCGGGAGAGGAGTACAATGAGCAGTTCTTC. It codes for CSASGGAGEEYNEQFF.